The table lists the clone carrying this T cell receptor beta chain with a count of one. The target antigen is unknown. V lost 6 bases, J lost 6 bases, and 10 bases stayed unmatched. The germline gives CDR1 MDHEN, CDR2 SYDVKM. This CDR3 has 14 residues. The entry originates in a study of T cell responses to AZD1222 COVID-19 vaccine. Whole-study results and caveats: Among vaccine-associated CD4 TCRs, coverage spanned spike, with dominance at 160-218 and 743-854.

Sequenced by immunoSEQ multiplex PCR; TCRdb stores in-frame clones only, minus some. The top ten clones hold roughly 1.6% of a sample with roughly 140,000 clones, over 90% of them seen once. The source was peripheral blood, collected 28 days after the second AZD1222 dose. The chain carries TRBV28 and TRBJ1-2, with 7 bases identical to TRBD1. This TCR derives from an adult who received the AZD1222 COVID-19 vaccine. CDR3 DNA: TGTGCCAGCAGCCTTCCGACAGGGTTAAATGGCTACACCTTC. Translated: CASSLPTGLNGYTF.